The next 7 T cell receptor beta chains were all read from a single sample in a study of cytomegalovirus exposure and HLA in healthy donors. PCR involved 60 Vbeta and 13 Jbeta primers. Profiling relied on immunoSEQ multiplex PCR, and the TCRdb table lists in-frame clones only, not all of them. Found here are roughly 100,000 clones, approximately 82% of them singletons; the top ten hold about 2.5%. Sequencing input: PBMCs. These TCRs come from a man in his forties in good health and CMV-seronegative.

The V and J genes are TRBV7-2 and TRBJ2-1, with 16 nucleotides matching TRBD2. Trimming took 4 bases from V and 15 from J; bases not matched to a gene: 6. Germline CDR1 SGHTA, CDR2 FQGNSA. The CDR3 spans 14 residues. The DNA of the CDR3 is TGTGCCAGCAGCTCCGGGACTAGCGGGGGGGCCGGGTTCTTC. Translating gives CASSSGTSGGAGFF. The complete variable domain, with remaining parts taken from reference TRBV7-2 and TRBJ2-1, reads GAGVSQSPSNKVTEKGKDVELRCDPISGHTALYWYRQSLGQGLEFLIYFQGNSAPDKSGLPSDRFSAERTGGSVSTLTIQRTQQEDSAVYLCASSSGTSGGAGFFGPGTRLTVL.

The rearrangement joins TRBV7-9 to TRBJ1-2; D gene unclear. The germline V and J ends were trimmed by 5 bases and 0 bases, with 4 bases remaining between them. This CDR3 comprises 12 residues. Germline lookup yields CDR1 SEHNR and CDR2 FQNEAQ (reference sequence). CDR3 nucleotides: TGTGCCAGCAGCACTACTAACTATGGCTACACCTTC. Its protein product is CASSTTNYGYTF.

This clone was detected a few times. This chain connects TRBV6-5 to TRBJ1-1; D call uncertain. Germline CDR1 MNHEY, CDR2 SVGAGI. CDR3 length equals 13 residues. V gave up 2 bases and J gave up 1 base, with 5 bases separating them. In DNA, the CDR3 is TGTGCCAGCAGTTACGCGGAGAACACTGAAGCTTTCTTT. Protein sequence: CASSYAENTEAFF.

Turning to this clone: One end of the junction does not line up with germline, which may come from a read error. This chain connects TRBV7-9 to TRBJ2-1, with D unclear. The CDR3 sequence is 16 residues long. Germline V gene lookup returns CDR1 SEHNR and CDR2 FQNEAQ (reference sequence). The CDR3 sequence: CSSSLSYLINDNEQFF. Written as DNA, the CDR3 is TGTTCCAGCAGCTTATCGTATCTAATAAATGACAATGAGCAGTTCTTC.

The J gene is TRBJ2-7, the V gene TRBV9; maybe TRBD2 (5 bases). CDR1 and CDR2 (germline): SGDLS, YYNGEE. The length of the CDR3 is 14 residues. V was trimmed by 0 bases and J by 3 bases, leaving 10 bases between them. CDR3 sequence (DNA): TGTGCCAGCAGCGTAGGCGGAGGATACTACGAGCAGTACTTC. Amino acid sequence: CASSVGGGYYEQYF.

This chain uses TRBV7-2 with TRBJ1-6; no reliable D call. Germline values: CDR1 SGHTA, CDR2 FQGNSA. With 1 base removed from V and 9 bases from J, the gap between germline ends came to 13 bases. The length of the CDR3 is 15 residues. The CDR3 sequence: CASSLGSDFFSPLHF. CDR3 nucleotide sequence: TGTGCCAGCAGCTTAGGCTCAGACTTTTTTTCACCCCTCCACTTT.

The rearrangement uses TRBV5-6 and TRBJ1-2; D possibly corresponds to TRBD1 (5 bases). Trimming stripped 1 base from V and 2 bases from J, with 9 bases between. The CDR3 loop spans 14 amino acids. Germline V CDR1 and CDR2: SGHDT, YYEEEE. The CDR3 region has the DNA TGTGCCAGCAGCTTGCCGCGGGACAACTATGGCTACACCTTC. Translated, it gives CASSLPRDNYGYTF.